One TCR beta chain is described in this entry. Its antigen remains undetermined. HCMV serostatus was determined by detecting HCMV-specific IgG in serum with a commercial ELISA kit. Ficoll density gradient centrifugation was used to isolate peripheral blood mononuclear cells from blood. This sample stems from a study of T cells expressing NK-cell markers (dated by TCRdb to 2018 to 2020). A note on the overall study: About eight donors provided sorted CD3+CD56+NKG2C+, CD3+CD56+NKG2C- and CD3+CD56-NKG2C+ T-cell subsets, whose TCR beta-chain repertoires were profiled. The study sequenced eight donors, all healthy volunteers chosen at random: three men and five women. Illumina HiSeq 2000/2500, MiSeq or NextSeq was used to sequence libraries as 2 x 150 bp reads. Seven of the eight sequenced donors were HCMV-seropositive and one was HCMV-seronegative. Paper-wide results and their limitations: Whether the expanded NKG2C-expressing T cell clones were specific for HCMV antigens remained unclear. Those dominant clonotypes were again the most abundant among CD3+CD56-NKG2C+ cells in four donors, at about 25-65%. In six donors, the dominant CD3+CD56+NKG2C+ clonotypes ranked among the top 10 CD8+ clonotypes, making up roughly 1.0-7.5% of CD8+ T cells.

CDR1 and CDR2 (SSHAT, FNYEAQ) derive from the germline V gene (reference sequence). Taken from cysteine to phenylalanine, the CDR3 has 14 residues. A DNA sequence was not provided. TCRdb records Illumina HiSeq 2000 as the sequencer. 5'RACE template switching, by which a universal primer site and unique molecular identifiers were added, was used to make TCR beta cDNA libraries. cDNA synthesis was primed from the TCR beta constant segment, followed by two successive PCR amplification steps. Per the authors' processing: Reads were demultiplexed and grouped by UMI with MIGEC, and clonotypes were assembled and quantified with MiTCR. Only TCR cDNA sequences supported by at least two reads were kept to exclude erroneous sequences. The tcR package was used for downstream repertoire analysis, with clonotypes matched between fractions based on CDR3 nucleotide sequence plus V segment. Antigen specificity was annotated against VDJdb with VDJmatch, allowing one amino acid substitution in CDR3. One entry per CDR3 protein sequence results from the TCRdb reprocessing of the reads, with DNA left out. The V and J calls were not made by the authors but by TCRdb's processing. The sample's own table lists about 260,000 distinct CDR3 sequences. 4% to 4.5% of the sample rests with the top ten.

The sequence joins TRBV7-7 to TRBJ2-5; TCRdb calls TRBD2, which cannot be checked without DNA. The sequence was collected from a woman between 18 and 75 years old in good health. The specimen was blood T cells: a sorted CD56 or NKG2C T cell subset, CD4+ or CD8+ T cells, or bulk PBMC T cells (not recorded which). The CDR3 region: CASSPIGGQETQYF.